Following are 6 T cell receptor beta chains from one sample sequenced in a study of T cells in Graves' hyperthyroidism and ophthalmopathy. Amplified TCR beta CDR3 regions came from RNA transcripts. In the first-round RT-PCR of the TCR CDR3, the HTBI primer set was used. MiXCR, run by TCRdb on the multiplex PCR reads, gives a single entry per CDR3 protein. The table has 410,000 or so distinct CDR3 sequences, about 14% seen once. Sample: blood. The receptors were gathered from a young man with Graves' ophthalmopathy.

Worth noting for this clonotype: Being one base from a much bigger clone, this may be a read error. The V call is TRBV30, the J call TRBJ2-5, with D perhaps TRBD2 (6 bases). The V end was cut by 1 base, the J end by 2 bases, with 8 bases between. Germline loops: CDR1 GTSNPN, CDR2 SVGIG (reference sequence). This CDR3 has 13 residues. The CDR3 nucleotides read TGTGCCTGGAGTGGGGGGGTGCAAGAGACCCAGTACTTC. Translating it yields CAWSGGVQETQYF.

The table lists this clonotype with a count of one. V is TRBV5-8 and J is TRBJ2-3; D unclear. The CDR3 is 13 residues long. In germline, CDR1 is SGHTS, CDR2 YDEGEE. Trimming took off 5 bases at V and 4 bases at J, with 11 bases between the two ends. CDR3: CASSGPLADTQYF. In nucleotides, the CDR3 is TGTGCCAGCAGTGGTCCCTTAGCAGATACGCAGTATTTT.

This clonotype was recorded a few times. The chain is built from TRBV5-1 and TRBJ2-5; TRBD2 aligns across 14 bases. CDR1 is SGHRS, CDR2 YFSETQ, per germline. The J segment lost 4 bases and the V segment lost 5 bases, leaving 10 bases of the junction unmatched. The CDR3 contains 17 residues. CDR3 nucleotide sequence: TGCGCCAGCAGACTAATACCCGGGACTAGCGGGAGAGAGACCCAGTACTTC. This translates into CASRLIPGTSGRETQYF.

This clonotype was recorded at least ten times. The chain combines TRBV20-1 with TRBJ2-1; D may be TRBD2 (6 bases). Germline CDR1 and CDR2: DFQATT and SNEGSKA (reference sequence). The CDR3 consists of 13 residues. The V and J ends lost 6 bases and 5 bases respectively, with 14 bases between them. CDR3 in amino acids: CSAWRDLNNEQFF. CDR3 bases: TGCAGTGCCTGGCGGGACTTAAACAATGAGCAGTTCTTC.

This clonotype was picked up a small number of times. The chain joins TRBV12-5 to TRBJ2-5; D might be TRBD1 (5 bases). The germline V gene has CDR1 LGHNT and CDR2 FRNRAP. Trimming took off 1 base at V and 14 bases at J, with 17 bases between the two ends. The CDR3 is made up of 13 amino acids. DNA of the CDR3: TGTGCTAGTGGTTTGGGCCCTGGGGCAAGGCCATACTTC. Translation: CASGLGPGARPYF. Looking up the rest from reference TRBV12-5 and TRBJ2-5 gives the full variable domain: DARVTQTPRHKVTEMGQEVTMRCQPILGHNTVFWYRQTMMQGLELLAYFRNRAPLDDSGMPKDRFSAEMPDATLATLKIQPSEPRDSAVYFCASGLGPGARPYFGPGTRLLVL.

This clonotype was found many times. The CDR3 DNA reads TGTGCCAGCAGCAAAGCGGATGAGGCCTACAATGAGCAGTTCTTC. It codes for CASSKADEAYNEQFF. The chain uses TRBV11-1 and TRBJ2-1; tentatively, D is TRBD2 (5 bases). CDR3 length: 15 amino acids. The germline V gene has CDR1 SGHAT and CDR2 FQDESV (reference sequence). Trimming stripped 5 bases from V and 2 bases from J, with 13 bases between.